This T cell receptor beta chain is from a study of control samples from healthy donors and cancer patients. Libraries were prepared by immunoSEQ multiplex PCR; TCRdb keeps only in-frame clonotypes and omits some of them. Of some 100,000 clones in the sample, around 86% were seen once. Looked up from germline, CDR1 is LGHDT and CDR2 is YNNKEL (reference sequence). CDR3 length equals 13 residues. In regard to this clone: One end of the junction is discordant with germline, which a read error may explain.

The sample comprised blood. This receptor was identified in a woman in her forties or fifties in good health. The chain has TRBV3-1 (or the pseudogene TRBV3-2) and TRBJ2-2, with unresolved D. The DNA for the CDR3 is TGTGCCAGCACCCAAGCGAAAACCGGGGAGCTGTTTTTT. Translated, it gives CASTQAKTGELFF.